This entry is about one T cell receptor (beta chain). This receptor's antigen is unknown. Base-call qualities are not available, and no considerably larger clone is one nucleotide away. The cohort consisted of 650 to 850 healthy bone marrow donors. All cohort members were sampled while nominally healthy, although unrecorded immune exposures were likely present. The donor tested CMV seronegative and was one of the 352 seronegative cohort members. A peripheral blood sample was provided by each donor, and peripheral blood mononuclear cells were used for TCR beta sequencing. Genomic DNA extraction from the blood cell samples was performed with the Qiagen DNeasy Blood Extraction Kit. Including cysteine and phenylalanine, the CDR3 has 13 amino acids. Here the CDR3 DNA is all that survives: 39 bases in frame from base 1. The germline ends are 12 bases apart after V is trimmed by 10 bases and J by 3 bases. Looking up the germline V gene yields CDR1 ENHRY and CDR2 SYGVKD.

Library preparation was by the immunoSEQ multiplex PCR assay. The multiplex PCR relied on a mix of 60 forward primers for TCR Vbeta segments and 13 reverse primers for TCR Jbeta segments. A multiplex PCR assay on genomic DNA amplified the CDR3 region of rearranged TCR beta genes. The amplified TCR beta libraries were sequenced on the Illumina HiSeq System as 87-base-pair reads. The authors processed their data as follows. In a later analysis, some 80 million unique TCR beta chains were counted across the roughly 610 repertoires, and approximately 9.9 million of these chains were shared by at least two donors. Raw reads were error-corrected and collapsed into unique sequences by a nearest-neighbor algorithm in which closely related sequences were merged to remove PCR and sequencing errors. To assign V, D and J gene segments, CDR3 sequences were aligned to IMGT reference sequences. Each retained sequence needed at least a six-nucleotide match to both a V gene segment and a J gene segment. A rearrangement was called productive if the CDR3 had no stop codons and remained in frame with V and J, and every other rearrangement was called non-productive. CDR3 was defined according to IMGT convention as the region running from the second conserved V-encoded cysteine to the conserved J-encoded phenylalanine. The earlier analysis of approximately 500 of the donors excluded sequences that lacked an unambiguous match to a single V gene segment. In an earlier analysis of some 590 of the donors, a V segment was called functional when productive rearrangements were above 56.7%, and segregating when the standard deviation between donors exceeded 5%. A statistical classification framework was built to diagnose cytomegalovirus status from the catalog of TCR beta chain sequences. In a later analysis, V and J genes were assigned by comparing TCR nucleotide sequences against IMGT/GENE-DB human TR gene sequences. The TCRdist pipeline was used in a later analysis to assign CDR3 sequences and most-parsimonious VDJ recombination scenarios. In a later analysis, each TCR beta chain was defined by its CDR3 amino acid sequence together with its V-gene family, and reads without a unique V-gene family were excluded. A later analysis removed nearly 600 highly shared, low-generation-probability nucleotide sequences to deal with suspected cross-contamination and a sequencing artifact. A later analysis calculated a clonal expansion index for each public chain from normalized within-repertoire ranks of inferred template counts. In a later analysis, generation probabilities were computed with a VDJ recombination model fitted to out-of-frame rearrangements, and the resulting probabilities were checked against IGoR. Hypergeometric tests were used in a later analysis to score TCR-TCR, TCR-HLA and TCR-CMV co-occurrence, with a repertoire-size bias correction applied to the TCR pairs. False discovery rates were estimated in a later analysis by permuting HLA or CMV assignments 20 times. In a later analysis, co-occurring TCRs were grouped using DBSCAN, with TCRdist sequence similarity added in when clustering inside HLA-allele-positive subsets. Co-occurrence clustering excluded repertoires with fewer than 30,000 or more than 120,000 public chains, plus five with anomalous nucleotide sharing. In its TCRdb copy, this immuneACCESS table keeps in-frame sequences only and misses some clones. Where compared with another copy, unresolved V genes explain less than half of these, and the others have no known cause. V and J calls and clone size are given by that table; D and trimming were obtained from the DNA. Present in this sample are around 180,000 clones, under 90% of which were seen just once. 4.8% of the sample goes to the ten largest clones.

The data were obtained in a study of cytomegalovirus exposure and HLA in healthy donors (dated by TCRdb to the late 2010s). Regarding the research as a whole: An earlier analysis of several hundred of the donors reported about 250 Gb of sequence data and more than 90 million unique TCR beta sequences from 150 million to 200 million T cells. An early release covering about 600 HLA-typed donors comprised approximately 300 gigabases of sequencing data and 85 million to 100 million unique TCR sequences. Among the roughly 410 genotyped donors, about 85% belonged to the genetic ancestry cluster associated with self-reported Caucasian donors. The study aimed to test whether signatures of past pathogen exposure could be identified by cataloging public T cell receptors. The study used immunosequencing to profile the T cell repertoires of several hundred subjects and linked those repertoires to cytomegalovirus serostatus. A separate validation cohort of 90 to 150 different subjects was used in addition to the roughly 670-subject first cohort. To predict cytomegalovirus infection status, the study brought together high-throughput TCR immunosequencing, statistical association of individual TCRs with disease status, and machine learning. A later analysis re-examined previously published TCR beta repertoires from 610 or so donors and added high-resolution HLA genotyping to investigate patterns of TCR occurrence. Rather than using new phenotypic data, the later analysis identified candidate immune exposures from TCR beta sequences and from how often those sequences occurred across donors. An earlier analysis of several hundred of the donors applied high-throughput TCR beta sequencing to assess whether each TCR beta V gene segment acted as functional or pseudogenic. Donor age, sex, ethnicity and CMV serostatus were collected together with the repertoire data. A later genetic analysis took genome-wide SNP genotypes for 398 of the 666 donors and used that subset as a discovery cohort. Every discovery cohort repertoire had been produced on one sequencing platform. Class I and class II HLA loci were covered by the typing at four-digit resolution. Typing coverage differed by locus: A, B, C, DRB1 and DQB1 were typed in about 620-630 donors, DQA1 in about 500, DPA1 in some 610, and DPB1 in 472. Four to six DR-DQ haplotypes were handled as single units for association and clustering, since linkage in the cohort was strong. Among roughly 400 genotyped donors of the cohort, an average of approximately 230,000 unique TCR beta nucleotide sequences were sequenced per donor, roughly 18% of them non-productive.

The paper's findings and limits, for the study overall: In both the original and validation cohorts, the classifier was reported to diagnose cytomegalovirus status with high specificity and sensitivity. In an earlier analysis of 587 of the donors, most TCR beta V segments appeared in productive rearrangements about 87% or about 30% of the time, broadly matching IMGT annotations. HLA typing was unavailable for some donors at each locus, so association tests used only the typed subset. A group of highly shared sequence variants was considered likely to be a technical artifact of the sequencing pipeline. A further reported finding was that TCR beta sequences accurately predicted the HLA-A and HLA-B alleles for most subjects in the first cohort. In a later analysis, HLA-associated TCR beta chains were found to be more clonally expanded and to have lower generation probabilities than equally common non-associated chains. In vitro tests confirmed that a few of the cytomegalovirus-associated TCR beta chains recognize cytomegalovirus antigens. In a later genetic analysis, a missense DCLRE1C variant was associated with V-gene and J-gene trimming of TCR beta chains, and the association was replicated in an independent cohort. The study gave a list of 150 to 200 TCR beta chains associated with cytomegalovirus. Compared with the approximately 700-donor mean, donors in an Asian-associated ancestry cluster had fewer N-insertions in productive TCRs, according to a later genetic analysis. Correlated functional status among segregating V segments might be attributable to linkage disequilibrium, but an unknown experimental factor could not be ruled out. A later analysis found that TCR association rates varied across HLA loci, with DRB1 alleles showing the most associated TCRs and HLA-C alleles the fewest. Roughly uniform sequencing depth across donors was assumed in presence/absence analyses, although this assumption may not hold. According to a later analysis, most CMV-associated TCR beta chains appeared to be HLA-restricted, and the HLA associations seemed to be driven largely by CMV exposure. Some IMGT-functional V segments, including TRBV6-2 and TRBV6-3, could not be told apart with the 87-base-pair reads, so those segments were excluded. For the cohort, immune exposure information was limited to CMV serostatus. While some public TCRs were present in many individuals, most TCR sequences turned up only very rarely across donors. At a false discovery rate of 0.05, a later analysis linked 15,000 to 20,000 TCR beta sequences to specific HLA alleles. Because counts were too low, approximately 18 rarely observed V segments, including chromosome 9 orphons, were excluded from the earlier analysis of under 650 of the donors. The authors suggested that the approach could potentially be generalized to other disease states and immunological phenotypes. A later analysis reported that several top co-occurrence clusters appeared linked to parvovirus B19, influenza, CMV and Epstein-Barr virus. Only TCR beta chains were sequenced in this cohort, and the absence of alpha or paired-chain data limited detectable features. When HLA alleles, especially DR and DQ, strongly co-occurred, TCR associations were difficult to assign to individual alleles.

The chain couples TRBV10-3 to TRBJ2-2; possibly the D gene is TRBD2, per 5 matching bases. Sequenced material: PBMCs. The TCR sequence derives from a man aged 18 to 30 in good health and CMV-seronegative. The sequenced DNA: TGTGCCACCCGAGGGCCCTACACCGGGGAGCTGTTTTTT. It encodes CATRGPYTGELFF.